This entry lists 31 T cell receptor beta chains sequenced from one sample in a study of T cell repertoires in cytomegalovirus infection. TCRdb passed the reads through MiXCR, listing each CDR3 protein once. The sample holds nearly 450,000 distinct CDR3 sequences, under 40% seen once. The sequencing sample was made of PBMCs. Every receptor here comes from a human donor in good health (CMV status not recorded). Some clones in this sample may be carry-over from other donors' samples.

This clonotype was recorded a few times. The chain links TRBV7-6 to TRBJ2-2; 8 bases fit TRBD1. Germline CDR1 is SGHVS and CDR2 is FNYEAQ. The ends lost 0 bases at V and 4 bases at J; junction bases unmatched: 7. The CDR3 consists of 17 residues. CDR3 amino acids: CASSLAQGAISTGELFF. The DNA for the CDR3 is TGTGCCAGCAGCTTAGCTCAGGGGGCTATTAGCACCGGGGAGCTGTTTTTT.

This clonotype occurred many times. This chain joins TRBV25-1 and TRBJ2-2; possibly TRBD2 for D (5 bases). The CDR3 contains 13 residues. Looked up from germline, CDR1 is MGHDK and CDR2 is SYGVNS. Trimming took 2 bases from V and 6 from J, leaving 7 bases between them. The CDR3 spells CASSEGGSGELFF. CDR3 in DNA: TGTGCCAGCAGTGAAGGAGGCTCCGGGGAGCTGTTTTTT. Complete variable domain (other parts from reference TRBV25-1 and TRBJ2-2): EADIYQTPRYLVIGTGKKITLECSQTMGHDKMYWYQQDPGMELHLIHYSYGVNSTEKGDLSSESTVSRIRTEHFPLTLESARPSHTSQYLCASSEGGSGELFFGEGSRLTVL.

The DNA of the CDR3 is TGCGCCAGCAGCCAAGAAGAATGGGCCCCAGGGGACGTTCAGCCCCAGCATTTT. Its translation is CASSQEEWAPGDVQPQHF. The chain combines TRBV4-1 with TRBJ1-5, with D perhaps TRBD1 (6 bases). This CDR3 comprises 18 residues. V was pared by 0 bases and J by 6 bases, with 21 bases between. Per germline, CDR1 MGHRA and CDR2 YSYEKL.

This clonotype was counted between two and nine times. The gene calls are TRBV6-8 and TRBJ1-1, with D perhaps TRBD1 (6 bases). V lost 6 bases to trimming and J lost 1 base, with 12 bases between them. This CDR3 has 14 residues. Germline CDR1 MNHGY, CDR2 SAAAGT. CDR3 loop: CASRSGGQNTEAFF. The CDR3 region has the DNA TGTGCCAGCAGAAGCGGGGGACAGAACACTGAAGCTTTCTTT.

This clonotype was detected a few times. V is TRBV28 and J is TRBJ1-2; tentatively, D is TRBD1 (5 bases). The CDR3 has 14 amino acids. Per the germline V gene, CDR1 is MDHEN and CDR2 is SYDVKM. Trimming left V 5 bases short and J 7 bases short, with 17 bases between. CDR3 sequence (DNA): TGTGCCAGCAGTCCCAGGGTCCTGACGCGTGGCTACACCTTC. Its translation: CASSPRVLTRGYTF.

A word on this clonotype: A much larger clone lies a single base off, so this may be a read error. This chain joins TRBV12-3 or TRBV12-4 and TRBJ2-1; D might be TRBD2 (6 bases). Trimming pared 10 bases from V and 5 bases from J, leaving 18 bases between. The CDR3 is 14 amino acids. DNA for the CDR3: TGTGCCATCAGCTACCGAGGCGGGGACAATGAGCAGTTCTTC. Protein sequence: CAISYRGGDNEQFF.

The V call is TRBV5-8, the J call TRBJ2-7; D possibly corresponds to TRBD1 (5 bases). The V and J ends lost 0 bases and 5 bases respectively, with 15 bases between them. The CDR3 is 15 residues long. From germline, CDR1 is SGHTS and CDR2 YDEGEE. CDR3 DNA sequence: TGTGCCAGCAGCTTGGAAGGTCGCAGGGCCGACGAGCAGTACTTC. It is translated as CASSLEGRRADEQYF.

This clonotype was seen a few times. The J gene is TRBJ2-1, the V gene TRBV28, with 9 bases fitting TRBD2. Per germline, CDR1 MDHEN and CDR2 SYDVKM. The CDR3 is made up of 17 amino acids. The V segment lost 3 bases and the J segment 9 bases; nucleotides outside the gene matches: 15. The CDR3 is CASSFRRIAGGPGEQFF. For the CDR3, the DNA is TGTGCCAGCAGTTTCCGACGTATCGCGGGGGGGCCAGGTGAGCAGTTCTTC. The full variable domain, its missing parts supplied by reference TRBV28 and TRBJ2-1, is DVKVTQSSRYLVKRTGEKVFLECVQDMDHENMFWYRQDPGLGLRLIYFSYDVKMKEKGDIPEGYSVSREKKERFSLILESASTNQTSMYLCASSFRRIAGGPGEQFFGPGTRLTVL.

The chain uses TRBV6-1 and TRBJ1-1, with D unclear. V was cut by 6 bases and J by 0 bases, with 11 bases left in between. Germline-derived CDR1 and CDR2 are MNHNS and SASEGT. This CDR3 is 14 amino acids long. The CDR3 nucleotides read TGTGCCAGCAGGGGTGAGGTGTTGAACACTGAAGCTTTCTTT. This gives the protein CASRGEVLNTEAFF.

This sequence joins TRBV6-1 and TRBJ1-1, with TRBD1 identical over 8 bases. V gave up 7 bases and J gave up 0 bases; unmatched junction bases: 7. In germline, CDR1 is MNHNS, CDR2 SASEGT. CDR3 length: 15 residues. CDR3 amino acids: CASKPQGAMNTEAFF. Here the CDR3 DNA reads TGTGCCAGCAAACCGCAGGGGGCCATGAACACTGAAGCTTTCTTT.

The V gene is TRBV20-1, the J gene TRBJ2-3; the D gene is possibly TRBD1 (5 bases). Germline CDR1 and CDR2: DFQATT and SNEGSKA (reference sequence). V lost 2 bases and J lost 0, with 9 bases in between. CDR3 length equals 14 residues. CDR3 sequence (DNA): TGCAGTGCTAGAAGGGGATTCAGCACAGATACGCAGTATTTT. Protein sequence: CSARRGFSTDTQYF.

This clonotype has just a few counts. CDR3 region: CASSTSWDRTGQPQHF. DNA for the CDR3: TGTGCCAGTAGTACGTCGTGGGACAGGACGGGTCAGCCCCAGCATTTT. The chain carries TRBV19 and TRBJ1-5, with 8 bases identical to TRBD1. The germline gives CDR1 LNHDA, CDR2 SQIVND (reference sequence). There are 16 residues in the CDR3. With V trimmed by 4 bases and J by 6 bases, 11 bases remained unmatched. Based on the CDR3 plus reference TRBV19 and TRBJ1-5, the full variable domain is DGGITQSPKYLFRKEGQNVTLSCEQNLNHDAMYWYRQDPGQGLRLIYYSQIVNDFQKGDIAEGYSVSREKKESFPLTVTSAQKNPTAFYLCASSTSWDRTGQPQHFGDGTRLSIL.

This clonotype was seen only a few times. This chain uses TRBV11-2 with TRBJ1-4, with 11 bases lining up with TRBD1. CDR3 length: 15 residues. The trim removed 5 bases at V and 7 bases at J, leaving 6 bases unmatched. Germline loops: CDR1 SGHAT, CDR2 FQNNGV. The CDR3 bases are TGTGCCAGCAGCGGACAGGGGGCGGTGGGTGAAAAACTGTTTTTT. Residues: CASSGQGAVGEKLFF. Combining the CDR3 with reference TRBV11-2 and TRBJ1-4 gives the whole variable domain EAGVAQSPRYKIIEKRQSVAFWCNPISGHATLYWYQQILGQGPKLLIQFQNNGVVDDSQLPKDRFSAERLKGVDSTLKIQPAKLEDSAVYLCASSGQGAVGEKLFFGSGTQLSVL.

This clonotype was seen a few times. The chain links TRBV27 to TRBJ2-5; TRBD1 matches 8 bases. CDR1 and CDR2 from the germline V gene are MNHEY and SMNVEV (reference sequence). Unmatched junction bases numbered 11, after V lost 6 bases and J lost 5 bases. This CDR3 comprises 15 residues. The DNA for the CDR3 is TGTGCCAGCAGAGAGACAGGGGTACCCTTGGAGACCCAGTACTTC. Translating it yields CASRETGVPLETQYF.

The rearrangement links TRBV12-3 or TRBV12-4 to TRBJ1-3; D ambiguous. Deletions cut 1 base from V and 5 bases from J, with 6 bases between. The CDR3 length is 13 residues. DNA of the CDR3: TGTGCCAGCAGTTTAGGGTCCCGAAACACCATATATTTT. Amino acids: CASSLGSRNTIYF.

In the case of this clonotype: One end of the junction varies from germline; a read error may be responsible. CDR3 sequence (DNA): TGTGCCAGTAGGTTCTGGGAGAACACTGGAGCTTTCTTT. It encodes CASRFWENTGAFF. This sequence joins TRBV19 and TRBJ1-1; D not certain. CDR1 LNHDA and CDR2 SQIVND come from the germline V gene (reference sequence). CDR3 size: 13 residues. Full variable domain (rest looked up from reference TRBV19 and TRBJ1-1): DGGITQSPKYLFRKEGQNVTLSCEQNLNHDAMYWYRQDPGQGLRLIYYSQIVNDFQKGDIAEGYSVSREKKESFPLTVTSAQKNPTAFYLCASRFWENTGAFFGQGTRLTVV.

J is TRBJ2-3 and V is TRBV20-1; TRBD1 or TRBD2 may be the D gene (6 bases each). Germline assignment: CDR1 DFQATT and CDR2 SNEGSKA (reference sequence). V lost 5 bases and J 2 bases, leaving 14 bases between the germline ends. The CDR3 has 14 residues. In DNA form, the CDR3 reads TGCAGTGCTCCCCCCGGGGGACACACAGATACGCAGTATTTT. Amino acids: CSAPPGGHTDTQYF.

This clonotype was counted at least ten times. V usage is TRBV11-2 and J usage is TRBJ2-5, with no clear D. The V end was cut by 6 bases, the J end by 1 base, with 9 bases between. Looked up from germline, CDR1 is SGHAT and CDR2 is FQNNGV. The CDR3 sequence is 13 residues long. The CDR3 sequence is CASRTESQETQYF. Written as DNA, the CDR3 is TGTGCCAGCAGAACTGAGAGCCAAGAGACCCAGTACTTC.

This clonotype appeared a single time. The chain is built from TRBV10-3 and TRBJ1-2; TRBD1 agrees at 7 bases. The CDR3 consists of 14 residues. V was pared by 4 bases and J by 0 bases, with 2 bases of the junction left unmatched. Per the germline V gene, CDR1 is ENHRY and CDR2 is SYGVKD. CDR3 region: CAISGDSSNYGYTF. The CDR3 DNA sequence: TGTGCCATCAGTGGGGACAGTTCTAACTATGGCTACACCTTC.

V is TRBV7-6 and J is TRBJ2-1; maybe TRBD2 (7 bases). Trimming stripped 3 bases from V and 0 bases from J, with 12 bases between. This CDR3 region has 16 residues. The germline CDR1 and CDR2 sequences are SGHVS and FNYEAQ. CDR3 amino acids: CASSLGGANSYNEQFF. The CDR3 nucleotides are TGTGCCAGCAGCTTGGGGGGGGCGAACTCCTACAATGAGCAGTTCTTC.

The genes are TRBV6-5 and TRBJ1-1; unclear D gene. The V end was cut by 0 bases, the J end by 1 base, with 9 bases between. The germline gives CDR1 MNHEY, CDR2 SVGAGI. The CDR3 has 15 amino acids. CDR3 protein: CASSYSRRGNTEAFF. The CDR3 nucleotides read TGTGCCAGCAGTTACTCGAGACGAGGGAACACTGAAGCTTTCTTT.

The rearrangement links TRBV20-1 to TRBJ1-6, with TRBD1 identical over 7 bases. The germline V gene encodes CDR1 DFQATT and CDR2 SNEGSKA (reference sequence). The CDR3 loop spans 15 amino acids. Germline trimming cut 3 bases from V and 0 bases from J; bases unmatched to any gene: 2. In DNA, the CDR3 is TGCAGTGCTAGGGGACAGAGCTCCTATAATTCACCCCTCCACTTT. This gives the protein CSARGQSSYNSPLHF.

V and J are TRBV7-2 and TRBJ2-3; D is undetermined. CDR1 and CDR2 (germline): SGHTA, FQGNSA. The CDR3 consists of 15 residues. V gave up 3 bases and J gave up 3 bases, with 13 bases separating them. The DNA of the CDR3 is TGTGCCAGCAGCTTGGTGACCGCTGGGACAGATACGCAGTATTTT. Translated: CASSLVTAGTDTQYF.

This clonotype was detected only a few times. The CDR3 nucleotides read TGTGCCAGCAGCCCAGCGATGGATCAGCCCCAGCATTTT. Amino acid sequence: CASSPAMDQPQHF. The chain combines TRBV7-6 with TRBJ1-5; unclear D gene. V lost 5 bases and J 5 bases, leaving 10 bases between the germline ends. This CDR3 has 13 residues. Germline CDR1 SGHVS, CDR2 FNYEAQ.

The chain recombines TRBV7-2 with TRBJ1-1, with D hard to call. This CDR3 is 15 amino acids long. V was clipped by 1 base and J by 1 base, with 10 bases between them. Germline V lookup: CDR1 SGHTA, CDR2 FQGNSA. CDR3 coding DNA: TGTGCCAGCAGCTTAGTAGAGGGATGGAACACTGAAGCTTTCTTT. Protein sequence: CASSLVEGWNTEAFF.

Turning to this clonotype: Likely a read error: the CDR3 ends without its conserved phenylalanine or tryptophan. CDR3 sequence reads: CASSNTRTNSYNEQFL. The CDR3 nucleotides are TGTGCCAGCAGCAATACCCGAACGAACTCCTACAATGAGCAGTTCCTC. The V gene is TRBV7-6, the J gene TRBJ2-1; D gene ambiguous. CDR3 length: 16 residues. V lost 5 bases, J lost 0 bases, and 14 bases lay in between. Germline V gives CDR1 SGHVS, CDR2 FNYEAQ.

The chain recombines TRBV4-2 with TRBJ1-4, with D maybe TRBD1 (5 bases). This CDR3 has 14 amino acids. V dropped 0 bases and J dropped 4 bases, with 6 bases sitting between them. The germline V gene encodes CDR1 LGHNA and CDR2 YNFKEQ. The CDR3, as DNA: TGTGCCAGCAGCCAAGAGACAGTTAATGAAAAACTGTTTTTT. Amino acid sequence: CASSQETVNEKLFF.

There are many counts of this clonotype. This chain links TRBV7-2 with TRBJ1-6; D is ambiguous. Trimming shortened V by 0 bases and J by 14 bases, and 14 bases separated the two germline ends. The germline CDR1 and CDR2 sequences are SGHTA and FQGNSA. The CDR3 consists of 14 residues. Here the CDR3 DNA reads TGTGCCAGCAGCTTAGCGCTCAGTCGCGGGTCCCTCCACTTT. Encoded protein: CASSLALSRGSLHF.

This clonotype was detected only a few times. The chain joins TRBV20-1 to TRBJ1-1, with a possible D match to TRBD1 (5 bases). Germline V gene lookup returns CDR1 DFQATT and CDR2 SNEGSKA (reference sequence). The V gene lost 3 bases and the J gene lost 1 base, with 12 bases spanning the gap. CDR3 size: 14 residues. CDR3 region: CSARDPTENTEAFF. CDR3 nucleotides: TGCAGTGCTAGGGATCCGACAGAGAACACTGAAGCTTTCTTT.

The chain links TRBV28 to TRBJ2-7, with D perhaps matching TRBD1 (5 bases). Between the trimmed V and J ends, which lost 10 bases and 1 base, there was a span of 14 bases. The CDR3 covers 13 residues. Germline CDR1 and CDR2: MDHEN and SYDVKM. The CDR3, as DNA: TGTGCCACCAGACAGACCAATTCCTACGAGCAGTACTTC. It yields the protein CATRQTNSYEQYF.

Remarks on this clonotype: The CDR3 does not close with the conserved phenylalanine or tryptophan, likely indicating a read error. V gene TRBV15 combines with J gene TRBJ2-1; TRBD2 matches 11 bases. The ends lost 1 base at V and 5 bases at J; junction bases unmatched: 7. This CDR3 contains 17 residues. CDR1 and CDR2 (germline): LNHNV, YYDKDF (reference sequence). The CDR3 nucleotides read TGTGCCACCAGCAGAGGCCTTAGCGGGGGGGCCCACAATGAGCAGTTCTTA. Amino acids: CATSRGLSGGAHNEQFL.